These 4 T cell receptor beta chains were sequenced from one sample in a study of CD8 T cells in Susac syndrome. An amount of RNA that ranged from roughly 0.45 to 1 ug was reverse transcribed with random hexamers. TCRdb called the immunoSEQ multiplex PCR reads again in MiXCR, with one record for every CDR3 protein. The sample records more than 130,000 distinct CDR3 sequences, 85% to 95% being singletons. Sequencing used CD8+ T cells from PBMCs. The receptors come from a human donor in good health.

This clonotype was counted once. In DNA form, the CDR3 reads TGTGCCAGCATGAGGACTAGCGAATACAATGAGCAGTTCTTC. Its translation: CASMRTSEYNEQFF. The chain uses TRBV2 and TRBJ2-1; the match to TRBD2 covers 9 bases. The CDR3 runs 14 residues. Germline V gives CDR1 SNHLY, CDR2 FYNNEI. The junction had 5 bases not matched to a gene; V was cut back by 7 bases and J by 4 bases.

The rearrangement joins TRBV9 to TRBJ1-5; weak D call: TRBD1 (6 bases). Germline CDR1 and CDR2: SGDLS and YYNGEE. V was clipped by 3 bases and J by 0 bases, with 10 bases between them. This CDR3 has 15 residues. The CDR3 DNA reads TGTGCCAGCAGCGGAGGGGGGTATAGCAATCAGCCCCAGCATTTT. Translating it yields CASSGGGYSNQPQHF. Full variable domain (missing parts from reference TRBV9 and TRBJ1-5): DSGVTQTPKHLITATGQRVTLRCSPRSGDLSVYWYQQSLDQGLQFLIQYYNGEERAKGNILERFSAQQFPDLHSELNLSSLELGDSALYFCASSGGGYSNQPQHFGDGTRLSIL.

The chain joins TRBV20-1 to TRBJ2-1, with unresolved D. The length of the CDR3 is 11 residues. CDR1 is DFQATT, CDR2 SNEGSKA, per germline (reference sequence). The ends were cut back, 1 base at V and 12 bases at J, with 10 bases in the middle. CDR3 residues: CSARAAERQFF. Here the CDR3 DNA reads TGCAGTGCTAGAGCGGCGGAGAGGCAGTTCTTC.

The gene calls are TRBV30 and TRBJ1-1, with D unresolved. Germline values: CDR1 GTSNPN, CDR2 SVGIG (reference sequence). With 2 bases removed from V and 2 bases from J, the gap between germline ends came to 6 bases. This CDR3 contains 12 residues. The CDR3 loop is CAWSLGNTEAFF. The DNA of the CDR3 is TGTGCCTGGAGTTTAGGAAACACTGAAGCTTTCTTT.